This T cell receptor (beta chain) stems from a study of CD8 T cells in ankylosing spondylitis. This CDR3 is built from 15 residues. CDR1 is SNHLY, CDR2 FYNNEI, per germline. The germline V and J ends were trimmed by 8 bases and 8 bases, with 22 bases remaining between them. Notes on the study in general: With a CD8+ phenotype, disease-linked clones were relatively rare in peripheral blood.

In the case of this clonotype: The antigen is undetermined.

TCRdb itself ran the 5' RACE reads through MiXCR, one entry per CDR3 protein. Among fewer than 200,000 distinct CDR3 sequences listed, about 18% were seen once. The V call is TRBV2, the J call TRBJ2-1; D perhaps matches TRBD2 (5 bases). This clonotype originated in a male donor between 5 and 35 years old with ankylosing spondylitis or in good health (not recorded which). The sequenced sample consisted of blood, either unsorted or a sorted T cell fraction (not recorded which). DNA of the CDR3: TGTGCCAGCGGCCTATTGAGGACTTCGGTCCATGAGCAGTTCTTC. It encodes CASGLLRTSVHEQFF.